The 14 T cell receptor beta chains presented below share a single source sample, sequenced in a study of shared T cell receptors in the human thymus. Using immunoSEQ multiplex PCR, the repertoire was profiled, and TCRdb retains in-frame clones only, with some absent. The sample yields 700,000 or so clones, 80% to 90% seen once. The same data also went into a second study, on human thymus T cells.

The sequenced material came from thymocytes. The source of these receptors is a girl under three years old with a congenital heart defect.

This rearrangement joins TRBV14 to TRBJ2-4; 10 bases are shared with TRBD2. The CDR3 has 19 residues. The ends lost 0 bases at V and 3 bases at J; junction bases unmatched: 11. Germline CDR1 SGHDN, CDR2 FVKESK. The CDR3 reads CASSQEQERGGGGKNIQYF. In DNA, the CDR3 is TGTGCCAGCAGCCAAGAGCAGGAGCGGGGGGGCGGAGGCAAAAACATTCAGTACTTC.

V gene TRBV6-1 combines with J gene TRBJ1-1; D gene uncertain. Germline values: CDR1 MNHNS, CDR2 SASEGT. Trimming cost V 5 bases and J 4 bases, with 11 bases left between them. The CDR3 extends over 13 amino acids. The CDR3 DNA reads as TGTGCCAGCAGTTTGGAGGTTGTCACTGAAGCTTTCTTT. Its translation is CASSLEVVTEAFF.

This clone was observed once. The V gene is TRBV9, the J gene TRBJ1-1; D may be TRBD1 (5 bases). Trimming stripped 3 bases from V and 0 bases from J, with 6 bases between. CDR1 and CDR2 (germline): SGDLS, YYNGEE. This CDR3 region has 13 residues. The CDR3 region is CASSGGLNTEAFF. CDR3 coding DNA: TGTGCCAGCAGCGGGGGCTTGAACACTGAAGCTTTCTTT.

The rearrangement joins TRBV11-2 to TRBJ2-3, with TRBD2 matching over 13 bases. Germline assignment: CDR1 SGHAT and CDR2 FQNNGV. With V trimmed by 5 bases and J by 2 bases, 10 bases remained unmatched. This CDR3 has 18 amino acids. CDR3 nucleotide sequence: TGTGCCAGCAGCATCTCCCCCGGGACTAGCGGGGTCACAGATACGCAGTATTTT. Its translation: CASSISPGTSGVTDTQYF.

The CDR3 sequence: CASSLKGGGELFF. As DNA, the CDR3 is TGTGCCAGCAGTCTCAAAGGCGGGGGGGAGCTGTTTTTT. V and J are TRBV27 and TRBJ2-2, with D perhaps TRBD2 (5 bases). Germline values: CDR1 MNHEY, CDR2 SMNVEV (reference sequence). Trimming removed 5 bases from V and 8 bases from J, with 12 bases in between. This CDR3 is 13 amino acids long.

A few counts support this clone. The chain links TRBV13 to TRBJ1-2; no reliable D call. V shed 1 base and J shed 2 bases, with 17 bases lying between them. The CDR3 runs 17 residues. Germline lookup yields CDR1 PRHDT and CDR2 FYEKMQ (reference sequence). CDR3 amino acids: CASSLALRSDGNYGYTF. The CDR3 region has the DNA TGTGCCAGCAGCTTAGCGTTGAGGAGTGACGGAAACTATGGCTACACCTTC.

A remark on this clone: Other DNA sequences in this specimen translate into the identical CDR3. The V gene is TRBV2, the J gene TRBJ1-1; possible D gene TRBD1, 5 bases. The CDR3 sequence is 13 residues long. The V gene's germline CDR1 is SNHLY and CDR2 FYNNEI. V was clipped by 3 bases and J by 2 bases, with 7 bases between them. In DNA form, the CDR3 reads TGTGCCAGCAGTGAGCAGGGTAACACTGAAGCTTTCTTT. Protein product: CASSEQGNTEAFF.

The chain is built from TRBV9 and TRBJ1-1, with a tentative D call TRBD1 (5 bases). V lost 7 bases to trimming and J lost 4 bases, with 17 bases between them. Germline V gene lookup returns CDR1 SGDLS and CDR2 YYNGEE. This CDR3 has 14 residues. The CDR3 here is CASSPKRGGTEAFF. Written as DNA, the CDR3 is TGTGCCAGCTCTCCCAAAAGGGGAGGCACTGAAGCTTTCTTT.

About this clone itself: One end of the junction does not line up with germline, which may come from a read error. The chain is built from TRBV6-5 and TRBJ1-1; weak D call: TRBD1 (5 bases). Germline values: CDR1 MNHEY, CDR2 SVGAGI. The CDR3 sequence is 15 residues long. DNA of the CDR3: TGTGCCAGCAGTTACGTCGGGGGTGTGGGCACTGAAGATTTCTTT. Residues: CASSYVGGVGTEDFF.

V gene TRBV18 combines with J gene TRBJ2-6; D gene ambiguous. Trimming stripped 3 bases from V and 0 bases from J, with 6 bases between. The CDR3 has 15 residues. CDR1 KGHSH and CDR2 LQKENI come from the germline V gene. CDR3 amino acids: CASSPFSSGANVLTF. In DNA form, the CDR3 reads TGTGCCAGCTCACCCTTCTCCTCTGGGGCCAACGTCCTGACTTTC.

The V call is TRBV9, the J call TRBJ2-7; the match to TRBD1 covers 9 bases. After removal of 4 bases from V and 3 bases from J, the junction contained 8 bases not matched to a gene. Germline values: CDR1 SGDLS, CDR2 YYNGEE. The CDR3 runs 15 residues. CDR3 amino acids: CASSLSPGQGYEQYF. As DNA, the CDR3 is TGTGCCAGCAGCCTCTCTCCGGGACAGGGCTACGAGCAGTACTTC.

Regarding this clone: Other DNA sequences in the same sample also yield this CDR3. This chain uses TRBV5-8 with TRBJ1-6; 9 bases map to TRBD1. CDR3 length: 15 residues. Trimming took 3 bases from V and 4 from J; bases not matched to a gene: 2. Germline V gives CDR1 SGHTS, CDR2 YDEGEE. The CDR3 sequence is CASSWDRVYNSPLHF. In nucleotides, the CDR3 is TGTGCCAGCAGCTGGGACAGGGTGTATAATTCACCCCTCCACTTT.

The CDR3 sequence is CASSLGAQGVQETQYF. In DNA form, the CDR3 reads TGCGCCAGCAGCTTGGGTGCACAGGGGGTTCAAGAGACCCAGTACTTC. The rearrangement joins TRBV5-1 to TRBJ2-5; 8 positions match TRBD1. The germline V gene has CDR1 SGHRS and CDR2 YFSETQ. The CDR3 extends over 16 amino acids. Trimming took 0 bases from V and 2 from J; bases not matched to a gene: 6.

This sequence joins TRBV6-4 and TRBJ1-4, with a tentative D call TRBD1 (5 bases). This CDR3 contains 13 residues. Germline V CDR1 and CDR2: MRHNA, SNTAGT. Trimming took 4 bases from V and 7 from J, leaving 10 bases between them. The CDR3 coding sequence is TGTGCCAGCAGTGCAGGGATTGGTGAAAAACTGTTTTTT. It yields the protein CASSAGIGEKLFF.